Presented here are 27 T cell receptor beta chains from one specimen sequenced in a study of PD-L1 blockade in urothelial cancer. Data came from immunoSEQ multiplex PCR; TCRdb stores just in-frame clones and leaves some out. The table has approximately 100,000 clones, roughly nine tenths seen once. The sample consisted of PBMCs, taken around atezolizumab (anti-PD-L1) treatment. Every receptor here comes from a woman older than 75 with urothelial cancer.

V and J are TRBV30 and TRBJ2-2; 10 nucleotides align to TRBD1. The J segment lost 1 base and the V segment lost 4 bases, leaving 3 bases of the junction unmatched. Germline V gene data show CDR1 as GTSNPN and CDR2 as SVGIG (reference sequence). The CDR3 is 15 residues long. The CDR3 nucleotides read TGTGCCTGGACGGGACAGGGGTTGAACACCGGGGAGCTGTTTTTT. It codes for CAWTGQGLNTGELFF.

The chain joins TRBV19 to TRBJ2-5; 9 nucleotides match TRBD1. The CDR3 runs 15 residues. J gave up 4 bases and V 3 bases, and 6 bases lay outside the gene matches. Germline CDR1 is LNHDA and CDR2 is SQIVND (reference sequence). The CDR3, as DNA: TGTGCCAGTAGTATTGGGACAGGGTTAGGAGAGACCCAGTACTTC. Its translation is CASSIGTGLGETQYF.

The V call is TRBV6-7, the J call TRBJ1-1; D possibly corresponds to TRBD1 (6 bases). TRBV6-7 is recorded as an ORF, its role being uncertain. This CDR3 region has 16 residues. V shed 2 bases and J shed 1 base, with 14 bases lying between them. The CDR3 is CASSYARQVTNTEAFF. The CDR3 region has the DNA TGTGCCAGCAGTTACGCTCGACAGGTAACGAACACTGAAGCTTTCTTT.

The chain uses TRBV15 and TRBJ2-1; TRBD2 matches 8 bases. Germline loops: CDR1 LNHNV, CDR2 YYDKDF (reference sequence). The CDR3 sequence is 13 residues long. Unmatched junction bases numbered 2, after V lost 9 bases and J lost 1 base. The CDR3 region has the DNA TGTGCCACGGGACTAGTTTCCTACAATGAGCAGTTCTTC. Residues: CATGLVSYNEQFF.

The rearrangement uses TRBV6-1 and TRBJ1-1, with 11 nucleotides matching TRBD1. Per the germline V gene, CDR1 is MNHNS and CDR2 is SASEGT. V gave up 6 bases and J gave up 5 bases; unmatched junction bases: 5. The CDR3 length is 14 residues. DNA for the CDR3: TGTGCCAGCAGCGGGGACAGGGGGAGGACTGAAGCTTTCTTT. Encoded protein: CASSGDRGRTEAFF.

The chain uses TRBV5-1 and TRBJ1-5; tentative D call: TRBD1 (5 bases). The germline gives CDR1 SGHRS, CDR2 YFSETQ. V lost 4 bases and J 7 bases, leaving 12 bases between the germline ends. This CDR3 comprises 13 residues. CDR3 DNA: TGCGCCAGCAGCGGGGCCCCAGGACAGCCCCAGCATTTT. It specifies CASSGAPGQPQHF.

V is TRBV7-9 and J is TRBJ1-2, with TRBD1 identical over 7 bases. V dropped 5 bases and J dropped 4; count of bases not matched to a gene: 4. The V gene's germline CDR1 is SEHNR and CDR2 FQNEAQ (reference sequence). The CDR3 has 13 residues. CDR3 coding DNA: TGTGCCAGCAGCCGGGACAGCTTCTATGGCTACACCTTC. Encoded protein: CASSRDSFYGYTF.

The genes are TRBV5-1 and TRBJ2-7; D ambiguous. Trimming cost V 3 bases and J 4 bases, with 17 bases left between them. This CDR3 is 15 amino acids long. CDR1 SGHRS and CDR2 YFSETQ come from the germline V gene. The CDR3 spells CASSSGGTNLYEQYF. In nucleotides, the CDR3 is TGCGCCAGCAGCTCTGGCGGCACAAATTTATACGAGCAGTACTTC.

The V call is TRBV27, the J call TRBJ1-2, with TRBD1 matching 8 bases. The trim removed 8 bases at V and 7 bases at J, leaving 9 bases unmatched. The V gene's germline CDR1 is MNHEY and CDR2 SMNVEV (reference sequence). The CDR3 contains 13 residues. The CDR3 nucleotides read TGTGCCAGCCGTCCCGGGACAGGTGGTGGCTACACCTTC. It translates to CASRPGTGGGYTF.

CDR3 nucleotides: TGTGCCAGCACCCTAGACAGGGGCCACGAGCAGTACTTC. Translated, it gives CASTLDRGHEQYF. This rearrangement joins TRBV28 to TRBJ2-7; 8 bases agree with TRBD1. The germline CDR1 and CDR2 sequences are MDHEN and SYDVKM. This CDR3 region has 13 residues. After removal of 7 bases from V and 5 bases from J, the junction contained 7 bases not matched to a gene.

V is TRBV28 and J is TRBJ1-2, with 8 positions matching TRBD1. The CDR3 extends over 13 amino acids. Unmatched junction bases numbered 5, after V lost 8 bases and J lost 3 bases. Germline V gene lookup returns CDR1 MDHEN and CDR2 SYDVKM. CDR3 protein: CASQGALDYGYTF. The CDR3 region has the DNA TGTGCCAGCCAGGGGGCTCTGGACTATGGCTACACCTTC.

CDR3 amino acids: CASSLVGLETQYF. The CDR3, as DNA: TGCGCCAGCAGCTTGGTGGGACTGGAGACCCAGTACTTC. The chain joins TRBV5-1 to TRBJ2-5, with a possible D match to TRBD2 (6 bases). Trimming left V 0 bases short and J 5 bases short, with 8 bases between. CDR3 length equals 13 residues. Germline lookup yields CDR1 SGHRS and CDR2 YFSETQ.

This chain connects TRBV5-1 to TRBJ2-5, with a possible D match to TRBD2 (6 bases). Germline CDR1 SGHRS, CDR2 YFSETQ. The ends were cut back, 2 bases at V and 5 bases at J, with 16 bases in the middle. CDR3 length: 15 amino acids. CDR3: CASSFGAGGGETQYF. As DNA, the CDR3 is TGCGCCAGCAGCTTTGGGGCCGGGGGAGGTGAGACCCAGTACTTC.

This clone was found a few times. The chain has TRBV6-1 and TRBJ1-4; 9 bases line up with TRBD1. CDR1 is MNHNS and CDR2 is SASEGT in the germline V gene. The CDR3 sequence is 13 residues long. V was pared by 3 bases and J by 7 bases, with 0 bases of the junction left unmatched. The CDR3 here is CASSEDRGEKLFF. CDR3 nucleotides: TGTGCCAGCAGTGAGGACAGGGGTGAAAAACTGTTTTTT.

The chain combines TRBV7-3 with TRBJ2-7; 9 bases map to TRBD1. V gave up 3 bases and J gave up 10 bases; unmatched junction bases: 4. The CDR3 has 12 residues. The germline CDR1 and CDR2 sequences are SGHTA and FQGTGA. CDR3 sequence reads: CASSLGTGQQYF. The CDR3 region has the DNA TGTGCCAGCAGCTTGGGGACAGGGCAACAGTACTTC.

The rearrangement joins TRBV11-2 to TRBJ2-1; TRBD2 matches 12 bases. V gave up 4 bases and J gave up 8 bases; unmatched junction bases: 9. Germline CDR1 reads SGHAT; CDR2 reads FQNNGV. The CDR3 extends over 16 amino acids. In DNA form, the CDR3 reads TGTGCCAGCAGCTCCCGACTAGCGGGAGAATACGATGAGCAGTTCTTC. This codes for CASSSRLAGEYDEQFF.

CDR3 coding DNA: TGTGCCAGCAGCCGGAACAGGGTCCCTGGAAACACCATATATTTT. Translation gives CASSRNRVPGNTIYF. The chain links TRBV6-6 to TRBJ1-3, with D possibly being TRBD1 (6 bases). This CDR3 has 15 amino acids. CDR1 and CDR2 (germline): MNHNY, SVGAGI (reference sequence). The ends were cut back, 6 bases at V and 2 bases at J, with 14 bases in the middle.

This clone is a singleton in its sample. This chain links TRBV19 with TRBJ1-5; D gene ambiguous. Germline V CDR1 and CDR2: LNHDA, SQIVND (reference sequence). The CDR3 contains 13 residues. The V gene lost 2 bases and the J gene lost 11 bases, with 13 bases spanning the gap. The CDR3 sequence: CASSINGGEAQHF. CDR3 nucleotide sequence: TGTGCCAGTAGTATAAATGGCGGAGAAGCCCAGCATTTT.

The V call is TRBV5-1, the J call TRBJ2-1; 8 positions match TRBD2. V gave up 7 bases and J gave up 2 bases; unmatched junction bases: 8. The CDR3 consists of 15 residues. Germline V CDR1 and CDR2: SGHRS, YFSETQ. This CDR3 is CASSTAGEAYNEQFF. In DNA, the CDR3 is TGCGCCAGCTCGACAGCGGGAGAGGCCTACAATGAGCAGTTCTTC.

The chain uses TRBV19 and TRBJ2-1; 8 bases map to TRBD2. Germline trimming cut 7 bases from V and 0 bases from J; bases unmatched to any gene: 5. Germline V gives CDR1 LNHDA, CDR2 SQIVND (reference sequence). The CDR3 length is 15 residues. CDR3 in DNA: TGTGCCAGTACGAGCGGGGGACGCTCCTACAATGAGCAGTTCTTC. This encodes CASTSGGRSYNEQFF.

This chain joins TRBV6-4 and TRBJ2-6; 10 bases match TRBD1. The V gene's germline CDR1 is MRHNA and CDR2 SNTAGT. V lost 5 bases to trimming and J lost 0 bases; unmatched junction nucleotides: 7. This CDR3 has 18 residues. Here the CDR3 reads CASSLSGTGVSGANVLTF. For the CDR3, the DNA is TGTGCCAGCAGTCTGTCCGGGACAGGGGTCTCTGGGGCCAACGTCCTGACTTTC.

This chain connects TRBV19 to TRBJ1-5; TRBD1 matches at 7 bases. This CDR3 has 11 amino acids. Trimming at V came to 6 bases and at J to 11 bases, leaving 4 bases not matched to a gene. CDR1 is LNHDA and CDR2 is SQIVND in the germline V gene (reference sequence). DNA for the CDR3: TGTGCCAGTAGAGAGGGGGCGGCCCAGCATTTT. Amino acids: CASREGAAQHF.

This clone was observed a single time. This chain links TRBV5-1 with TRBJ1-2, with 7 positions matching TRBD1. The CDR3 length is 15 residues. The ends lost 4 bases at V and 7 bases at J; junction bases unmatched: 13. The germline V gene has CDR1 SGHRS and CDR2 YFSETQ. The CDR3, as DNA: TGCGCCAGCAGCGTGGGACAGCCGGGCCCTCTTGGCTACACCTTC. It is translated as CASSVGQPGPLGYTF.

The chain uses TRBV4-2 and TRBJ1-2; 8 bases map to TRBD1. CDR3 size: 15 residues. V gave up 3 bases and J gave up 4 bases; unmatched junction bases: 7. Germline CDR1 is LGHNA and CDR2 is YNFKEQ. CDR3 sequence (DNA): TGTGCCAGCAGCCACCCGCAGGGGGCTGGCTATGGCTACACCTTC. Encoded protein: CASSHPQGAGYGYTF.

The chain uses TRBV25-1 and TRBJ1-1; 10 bases map to TRBD1. With 5 bases clipped from V and 4 bases from J, the junction kept 4 bases outside the gene matches. Germline CDR1 is MGHDK and CDR2 is SYGVNS. This CDR3 spans 14 amino acids. The CDR3 DNA follows: TGTGCCAGCAGTCGGGACAGGGGAATCACTGAAGCTTTCTTT. It codes for CASSRDRGITEAFF.

The chain is built from TRBV20-1 and TRBJ1-1, with D unresolved. The CDR3 is 11 amino acids. Between the trimmed V and J ends, which lost 3 bases and 4 bases, there was a span of 6 bases. Germline loops: CDR1 DFQATT, CDR2 SNEGSKA (reference sequence). CDR3 sequence reads: CSARESTEAFF. The CDR3 DNA reads as TGCAGTGCTAGGGAGAGCACTGAAGCTTTCTTT.

DNA for the CDR3: TGCAGCGTTGAAGCCGCAGGTACTGGAAACACCATATATTTT. The encoded protein is CSVEAAGTGNTIYF. This chain uses TRBV29-1 with TRBJ1-3; D uncertain. V lost 1 base and J 2 bases, leaving 9 bases between the germline ends. Germline values: CDR1 SQVTM, CDR2 ANQGSEA. The CDR3 loop spans 14 amino acids. Combining the CDR3 with reference TRBV29-1 and TRBJ1-3 gives the whole variable domain SAVISQKPSRDICQRGTSLTIQCQVDSQVTMMFWYRQQPGQSLTLIATANQGSEATYESGFVIDKFPISRPNLTFSTLTVSNMSPEDSSIYLCSVEAAGTGNTIYFGEGSWLTVV.